This TCR beta chain is from a study of T cell changes during pregnancy in multiple sclerosis. Germline V gene lookup returns CDR1 SGHVS and CDR2 FNYEAQ. V dropped 5 bases and J dropped 5; count of bases not matched to a gene: 6. CDR3 length: 15 residues. Using immunoSEQ multiplex PCR, the repertoire was profiled, and TCRdb retains in-frame clones only, with some absent. This sample has 55,000 to 85,000 clones, with about nine tenths found just once. Sample: CD4+ T cells from peripheral blood mononuclear cells, taken after pregnancy. This sequence joins TRBV7-6 and TRBJ2-5; 12 bases match TRBD2. This receptor was identified in a female donor with multiple sclerosis, enrolled in a pregnancy study. The CDR3: CASSHTSGGSETQYF. CDR3 in DNA: TGTGCCAGCAGCCACACTAGCGGGGGGAGCGAGACCCAGTACTTC. Based on the CDR3 plus reference TRBV7-6 and TRBJ2-5, the full variable domain is GAGVSQSPRYKVTKRGQDVALRCDPISGHVSLYWYRQALGQGPEFLTYFNYEAQQDKSGLPNDRFSAERPEGSISTLTIQRTEQRDSAMYRCASSHTSGGSETQYFGPGTRLLVL.